This paragraph reports one T cell receptor (beta chain). Its specificity is not known. This sample is drawn from a study of cytomegalovirus exposure and HLA in healthy donors. Points from the study as a whole: Donors belonging to an Asian-associated ancestry cluster reportedly showed fewer N-insertions in productive TCRs than the approximately 680-donor mean, according to what a later analysis found. As was reported, the classifier diagnosed cytomegalovirus status with high specificity and sensitivity. Accurate prediction of most subjects' HLA-A and HLA-B alleles from TCR beta sequences was reported. Many donors carried some public TCRs, although rarity characterized most TCR sequences.

The PCR was carried out with 60 Vbeta primers and 13 Jbeta primers. Clones were sequenced by immunoSEQ multiplex PCR, and TCRdb holds only the in-frame ones, with some missing. This table lists about 130,000 clones. The CDR3 loop spans 14 amino acids. The germline gives CDR1 MNHEY, CDR2 SMNVEV (reference sequence). Trimming cost V 3 bases and J 4 bases; bases outside gene matches: 3. The rearrangement links TRBV27 to TRBJ2-7, with 10 bases aligning to TRBD2. The source is a man aged 25-45 years in good health and CMV-seronegative. The sequenced sample consisted of PBMCs. The CDR3 here is CASSLGLAPYEQYF. In DNA form, the CDR3 reads TGTGCCAGCAGTTTGGGACTAGCGCCATACGAGCAGTACTTC.